The T cell receptor (beta chain) described here comes from a study of technical replicates of blood from a handful of donors. This clone came up once. The germline CDR1 and CDR2 sequences are MGHDK and SYGVNS. V lost 5 bases, J lost 3 bases, and 6 bases stayed unmatched. This CDR3 is built from 15 residues. Produced via immunoSEQ multiplex PCR; TCRdb's table is partial and in-frame only. The repertoire holds approximately 81,000 clones, with roughly four fifths as singletons. The material sequenced was PBMCs. V and J are TRBV25-1 and TRBJ1-5, with 8 bases identical to TRBD1. The TCR was taken from a human donor in good health. Some clones in this sample may be carry-over from other donors' samples. The CDR3 DNA reads TGTGCCAGCAGTCCTCTGGACAGGGACAATCAGCCCCAGCATTTT. It translates to CASSPLDRDNQPQHF.